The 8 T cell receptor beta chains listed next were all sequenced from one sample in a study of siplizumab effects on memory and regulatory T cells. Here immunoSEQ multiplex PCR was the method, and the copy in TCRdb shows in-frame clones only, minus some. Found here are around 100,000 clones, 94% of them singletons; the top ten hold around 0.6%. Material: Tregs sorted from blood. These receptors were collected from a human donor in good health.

CDR3 coding DNA: TGTGCCAGCAGCCTCAGCAGCCCGTACGAGCAGTACTTC. Its protein is CASSLSSPYEQYF. The chain is built from TRBV14 and TRBJ2-7; D not resolved. The CDR3 is made up of 13 amino acids. Per the germline V gene, CDR1 is SGHDN and CDR2 is FVKESK. V was pared by 4 bases and J by 4 bases, with 11 bases between.

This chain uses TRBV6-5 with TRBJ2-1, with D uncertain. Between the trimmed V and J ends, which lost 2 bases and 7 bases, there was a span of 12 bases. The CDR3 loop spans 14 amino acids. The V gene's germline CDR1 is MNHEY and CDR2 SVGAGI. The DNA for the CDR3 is TGTGCCAGCAGTTACGGCGCCGAGAGAAATGAGCAGTTCTTC. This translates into CASSYGAERNEQFF.

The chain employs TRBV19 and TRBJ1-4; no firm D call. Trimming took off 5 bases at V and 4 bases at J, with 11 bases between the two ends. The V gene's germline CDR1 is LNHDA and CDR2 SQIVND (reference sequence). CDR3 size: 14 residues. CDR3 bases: TGTGCCAGTAGTCAGGACTGGATTAATGAAAAACTGTTTTTT. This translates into CASSQDWINEKLFF.

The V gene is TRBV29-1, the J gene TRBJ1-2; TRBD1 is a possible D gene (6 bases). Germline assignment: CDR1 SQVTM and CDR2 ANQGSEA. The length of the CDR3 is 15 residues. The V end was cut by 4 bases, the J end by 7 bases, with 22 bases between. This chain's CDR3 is CSVVSVRDNGFGYTF. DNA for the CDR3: TGCAGCGTTGTTTCTGTACGGGACAATGGGTTTGGCTACACCTTC.

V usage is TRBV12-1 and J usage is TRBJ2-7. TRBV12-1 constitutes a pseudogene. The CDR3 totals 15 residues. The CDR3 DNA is TGTGCCAGCAGCTCCCAAATCCCCCCGCCCTACGAGCAGTACTTC. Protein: CASSSQIPPPYEQYF.

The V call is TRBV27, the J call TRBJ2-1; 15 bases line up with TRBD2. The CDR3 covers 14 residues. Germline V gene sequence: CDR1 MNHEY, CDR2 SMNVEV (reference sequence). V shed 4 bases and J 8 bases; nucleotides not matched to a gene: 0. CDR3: CASSWTSGRDEQFF. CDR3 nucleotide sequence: TGTGCCAGCAGTTGGACTAGCGGGAGGGATGAGCAGTTCTTC.

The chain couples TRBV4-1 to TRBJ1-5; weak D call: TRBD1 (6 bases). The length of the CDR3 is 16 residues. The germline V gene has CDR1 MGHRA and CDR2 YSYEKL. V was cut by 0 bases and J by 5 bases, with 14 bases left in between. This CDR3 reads CASSQEAQGQDQPQHF. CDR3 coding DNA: TGCGCCAGCAGCCAAGAAGCCCAGGGGCAGGATCAGCCCCAGCATTTT.

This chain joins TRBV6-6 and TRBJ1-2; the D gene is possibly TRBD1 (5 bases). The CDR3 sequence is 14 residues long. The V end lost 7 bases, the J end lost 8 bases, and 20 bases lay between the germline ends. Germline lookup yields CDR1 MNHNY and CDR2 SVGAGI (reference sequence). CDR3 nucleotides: TGTGCCAGCAACGAGCCTCGCAGGGAGGAAGGCTACACCTTC. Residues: CASNEPRREEGYTF.